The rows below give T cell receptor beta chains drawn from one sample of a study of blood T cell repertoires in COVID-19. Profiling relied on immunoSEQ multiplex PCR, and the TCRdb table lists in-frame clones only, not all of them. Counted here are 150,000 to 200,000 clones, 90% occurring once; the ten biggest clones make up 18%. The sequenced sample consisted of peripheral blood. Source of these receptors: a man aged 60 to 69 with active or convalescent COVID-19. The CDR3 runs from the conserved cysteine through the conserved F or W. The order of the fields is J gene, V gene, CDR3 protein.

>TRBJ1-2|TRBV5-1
CASSLQTGIANYGYTF
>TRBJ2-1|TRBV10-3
CAISEVGTSGLNNEQFF
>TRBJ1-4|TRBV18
CASSARTGSEKLFF
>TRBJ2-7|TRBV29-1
CSVETRFRDSQPYEQYF
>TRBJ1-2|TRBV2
CASSGGQGIAYGYTF
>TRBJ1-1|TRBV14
CASSLKLDSLMNTEAFF
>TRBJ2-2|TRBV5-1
CASSRTGTGPSSNTGELFF
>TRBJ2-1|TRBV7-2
CASSRALAGVNEQFF
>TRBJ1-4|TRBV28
CATLTGGREKLFF
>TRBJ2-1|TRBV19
CASSWTSGRTYNEQFF
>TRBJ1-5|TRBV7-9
CAKTPRDLNQPQHF
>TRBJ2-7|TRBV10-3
CAIRGTGSSYEQYF
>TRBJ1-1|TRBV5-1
CASSLGDRNTEAFF
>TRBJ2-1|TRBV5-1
CASSLGTHANEQFF
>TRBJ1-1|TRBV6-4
CSGGGNLITEAFF
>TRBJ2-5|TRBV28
CASSTGQVQETQYF